Listed here is a single TCR beta chain. Profiled with immunoSEQ multiplex PCR; TCRdb holds only in-frame clones, not every one. The sample yields roughly 40,000 clones, roughly 78% seen once. This record belongs to a study of blood T cell repertoires in COVID-19. The CDR3 runs 14 residues. V lost 1 base to trimming and J lost 3 bases, with 9 bases between them. The germline V gene encodes CDR1 SGHTA and CDR2 FQGNSA. Specimen: peripheral blood. The chain joins TRBV7-2 to TRBJ1-1; D is possibly TRBD1 (5 bases). The sequence came from a man aged 70 or older with acute or convalescent COVID-19. CDR3: CASSLDRWYTEAFF. CDR3 nucleotide sequence: TGTGCCAGCAGCTTAGACAGGTGGTACACTGAAGCTTTCTTT.